These T cell receptor beta chains were read from a single sample in a study of cytomegalovirus exposure and HLA in healthy donors. Clones were sequenced by immunoSEQ multiplex PCR, and TCRdb holds only the in-frame ones, with some missing. Listed are about 110,000 clones; more than 3% falls within the top ten. The sample taken for sequencing was PBMCs. These receptors were taken from a young man in good health and CMV-seronegative. The CDR3 runs from the conserved cysteine through the conserved F or W. The D gene is left open where the match is weak.

>16|NA|TRBJ2-2|TRBV7-2
CASSLRPTLAGGELFF
TGTGCCAGCAGCTTAAGGCCTACACTCGCGGGCGGGGAGCTGTTTTTT
>14|NA|TRBJ1-1|TRBV5-1
CASSGAGNSHEAFF
TGCGCCAGCAGCGGCGCCGGGAACTCACATGAAGCTTTCTTT
>13|NA|TRBJ1-1|TRBV5-1
CASSLQGDTEAFF
TGCGCCAGCAGCTTGCAGGGTGATACTGAAGCTTTCTTT
>16|NA|TRBJ1-2|TRBV2
CASSETGLRDYYGYTF
TGTGCCAGCAGTGAAACAGGTCTCAGAGATTACTATGGCTACACCTTC
>17|NA|TRBJ1-1|TRBV21-1
CASSKEVADKGNTEAFF
TGTGCCAGCAGCAAAGAGGTTGCCGACAAAGGCAACACTGAAGCTTTCTTT
>16|NA|TRBJ2-6|TRBV28
CASSWRIYSGANVLTF
TGTGCCAGCAGTTGGAGAATTTACTCTGGGGCCAACGTCCTGACTTTC
>15|NA|TRBJ1-4|TRBV11-2
CASSLGQSETEKLFF
TGTGCCAGCAGCTTAGGACAGAGTGAAACTGAAAAACTGTTTTTT
>15|TRBD1|TRBJ2-3|TRBV7-9
CASSLMRGRTDTQYF
TGTGCCAGCAGCTTAATGAGGGGGCGCACAGATACGCAGTATTTT
>13|NA|TRBJ2-7|TRBV28
CASSYRLSSEQYF
TGTGCCAGCAGTTACAGGTTATCCTCCGAGCAGTACTTC
>15|NA|TRBJ2-2|TRBV5-1
CASSFSRSDTGELFF
TGCGCCAGCAGTTTCTCCCGATCAGATACCGGGGAGCTGTTTTTT
>16|NA|TRBJ1-6|TRBV5-1
CASSLTDSSYNSPLHF
TGCGCCAGCAGCTTGACAGATAGCTCCTATAATTCACCCCTCCACTTT
>15|TRBD2|TRBJ2-1|TRBV7-3
CASSRRGGSYNEQFF
TGTGCCAGCAGCCGACGGGGGGGCTCCTACAATGAGCAGTTCTTC
>15|TRBD2|TRBJ2-5|TRBV7-8
CASSLGQGGWETQYF
TGTGCCAGCAGCTTAGGTCAGGGAGGGTGGGAGACCCAGTACTTC
>15|NA|TRBJ2-7|TRBV6-1
CASSEGHAGPYEQYF
TGTGCCAGCAGTGAAGGGCACGCGGGCCCCTACGAGCAGTACTTC
>14|NA|TRBJ2-7|TRBV5-1
CASSTGGGSYEQYF
TGCGCCAGCAGCACGGGGGGCGGTTCCTACGAGCAGTACTTC
>13|NA|TRBJ2-3|TRBV27
CASGLRGADTQYF
TGTGCCAGCGGCCTCAGGGGCGCAGATACGCAGTATTTT
>15|NA|TRBJ1-2|TRBV6-5
CASSRGMSVNYGYTF
TGTGCCAGCAGCCGAGGGATGTCTGTTAACTATGGCTACACCTTC
>14|TRBD2|TRBJ2-4|TRBV4-2
CASSQTSGGLPQYF
TGTGCCAGCAGCCAGACTAGCGGGGGACTCCCCCAGTACTTC
>19|NA|TRBJ2-2|TRBV14
CASSHPGDSSIRDTGELFF
TGTGCCAGCAGCCACCCTGGGGACTCATCGATCCGGGACACCGGGGAGCTGTTTTTT
>15|NA|TRBJ1-1|TRBV2
CASTKMRGPNTEAFF
TGTGCCAGCACGAAGATGCGTGGGCCGAACACTGAAGCTTTCTTT
>14|TRBD2|TRBJ2-3|TRBV2
CATRTSGGTDTQYF
TGTGCCACCCGGACTAGCGGGGGGACAGATACGCAGTATTTT
>15|NA|TRBJ2-2|TRBV10-3
CAISPDGGGAGELFF
TGTGCCATCAGCCCTGACGGTGGAGGAGCCGGGGAGCTGTTTTTT
>13|NA|TRBJ1-2|TRBV25-1
CASSETGYYGYTF
TGTGCCAGCAGTGAGACAGGATACTATGGCTACACCTTC
>16|TRBD1|TRBJ1-4|TRBV27
CASSQSWGQINEKLFF
TGTGCCAGCAGCCAATCCTGGGGACAGATTAATGAAAAACTGTTTTTT
>12|TRBD1|TRBJ1-1|TRBV28
CAGAGGATEAFF
TGTGCCGGGGCAGGGGGCGCGACTGAAGCTTTCTTT
>15|NA|TRBJ2-7|TRBV7-2
CASSLALATFYEQYF
TGTGCCAGCAGCTTAGCCCTAGCGACCTTCTACGAGCAGTACTTC
>17|TRBD2|TRBJ2-5|TRBV5-4
CASSLGLAGGNQETQYF
TGTGCCAGCAGCCTGGGACTAGCGGGGGGTAATCAAGAGACCCAGTACTTC
>17|NA|TRBJ1-4|TRBV11-2
CASSQGRVFGTNEKLFF
TGTGCCAGCAGCCAAGGGCGGGTCTTTGGAACTAATGAAAAACTGTTTTTT
>15|TRBD2|TRBJ2-3|TRBV18
CAGLLGLAGTDTQYF
TGTGCCGGCCTGCTGGGGCTAGCGGGGACAGATACGCAGTATTTT
>13|TRBD2|TRBJ2-7|TRBV10-3
CAISGGGTYEQYF
TGTGCCATCAGTGGGGGAGGGACCTACGAGCAGTACTTC
>16|TRBD2|TRBJ2-3|TRBV5-4
CASSLSKRGSTDTQYF
TGTGCCAGCAGCTTGAGTAAGCGGGGAAGCACAGATACGCAGTATTTT
>13|NA|TRBJ1-1|TRBV10-3
CAIGGYLNTEAFF
TGTGCCATCGGGGGGTATCTGAACACTGAAGCTTTCTTT
>15|TRBD1|TRBJ2-2|TRBV14
CASSVRTGVDGELFF
TGTGCCAGCAGCGTCCGGACAGGGGTAGACGGGGAGCTGTTTTTT
>13|NA|TRBJ1-4|TRBV9
CASSVNSLEKLFF
TGTGCCAGCAGCGTGAACTCGCTCGAAAAACTGTTTTTT
>15|TRBD1|TRBJ2-7|TRBV5-6
CASSWGDRGFEEQYF
TGTGCCAGCAGCTGGGGGGACAGGGGGTTCGAGGAGCAGTACTTC
>14|NA|TRBJ2-1|TRBV11-1
CASSSISYYNEQFF
TGTGCCAGCAGCTCCATTTCCTACTACAATGAGCAGTTCTTC
>14|NA|TRBJ2-7|TRBV21-1
CARFRDRESYEQYF
TGTGCCAGGTTCCGGGACAGGGAGTCCTACGAGCAGTACTTC